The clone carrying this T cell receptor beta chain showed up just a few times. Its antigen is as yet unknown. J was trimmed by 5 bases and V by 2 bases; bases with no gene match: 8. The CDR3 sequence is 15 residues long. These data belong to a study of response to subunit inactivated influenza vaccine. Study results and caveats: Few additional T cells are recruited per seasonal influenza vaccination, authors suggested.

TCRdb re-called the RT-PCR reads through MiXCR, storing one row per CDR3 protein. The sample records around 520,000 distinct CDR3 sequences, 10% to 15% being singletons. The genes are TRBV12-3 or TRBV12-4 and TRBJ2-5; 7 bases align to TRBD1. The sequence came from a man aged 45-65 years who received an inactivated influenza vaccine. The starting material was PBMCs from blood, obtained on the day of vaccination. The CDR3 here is CASSLWLRGRETQYF. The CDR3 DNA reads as TGTGCCAGCAGTTTATGGTTGAGGGGGCGCGAGACCCAGTACTTC.